This TCR beta chain is drawn from a study of T cells in localized non-small cell lung cancer. Profiling relied on immunoSEQ multiplex PCR, and the TCRdb table lists in-frame clones only, not all of them. The table has 5,000 to 6,500 clones, around two fifths seen once. This clone showed up just a few times. The antigen is undetermined. V was pared by 5 bases and J by 8 bases, with 15 bases between. CDR1 and CDR2 (germline): LNHDA, SQIVND (reference sequence). The CDR3 extends over 14 amino acids. Study-wide points: Higher blood T cell density tracked longer overall survival. Sequencing was limited to one tumor region, leaving the possibility of heterogeneity open. Across samples, adjacent lung featured a median roughly 60 of the top 100 tumor clones.

Sequencing was performed on lung tumor tissue, taken before any cancer treatment. This rearrangement joins TRBV19 to TRBJ1-4; D possibly corresponds to TRBD1 (5 bases). This TCR was recovered from a woman aged 35 to 69 with stage II squamous cell lung carcinoma. The CDR3 protein is CASSGDLQGEKLFF. CDR3 DNA sequence: TGTGCCAGTAGTGGGGACCTACAAGGGGAAAAACTGTTTTTT.